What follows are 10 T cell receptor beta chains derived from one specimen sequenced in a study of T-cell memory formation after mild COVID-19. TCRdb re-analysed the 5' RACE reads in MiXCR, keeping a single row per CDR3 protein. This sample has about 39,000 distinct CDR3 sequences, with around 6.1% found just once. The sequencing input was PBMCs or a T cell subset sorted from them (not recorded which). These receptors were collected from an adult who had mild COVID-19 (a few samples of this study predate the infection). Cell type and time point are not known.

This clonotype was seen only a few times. The CDR3 is CASSLLGTLNQPQHF. The CDR3 region has the DNA TGTGCCAGCAGCTTATTAGGGACACTTAATCAGCCCCAGCATTTT. The gene calls are TRBV7-2 and TRBJ1-5, with a weak D call TRBD1 (6 bases). The V and J ends lost 2 bases and 4 bases respectively, with 12 bases between them. Germline CDR1 reads SGHTA; CDR2 reads FQGNSA. The CDR3 extends over 15 amino acids.

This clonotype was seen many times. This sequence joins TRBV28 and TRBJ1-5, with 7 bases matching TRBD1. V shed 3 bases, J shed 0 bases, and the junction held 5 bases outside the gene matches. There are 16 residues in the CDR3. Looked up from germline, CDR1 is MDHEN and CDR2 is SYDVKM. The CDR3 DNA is TGTGCCAGCAGTTTGGGCAGGGGGTTTAGCAATCAGCCCCAGCATTTT. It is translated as CASSLGRGFSNQPQHF.

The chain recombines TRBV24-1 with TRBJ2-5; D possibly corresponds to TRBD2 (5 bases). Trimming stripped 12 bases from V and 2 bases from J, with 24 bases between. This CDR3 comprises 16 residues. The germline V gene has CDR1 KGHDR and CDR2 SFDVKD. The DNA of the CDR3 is TGTGCCGCAAGCGGTTCCCGGATTGTGGGACAAGAGACCCAGTACTTC. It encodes CAASGSRIVGQETQYF.

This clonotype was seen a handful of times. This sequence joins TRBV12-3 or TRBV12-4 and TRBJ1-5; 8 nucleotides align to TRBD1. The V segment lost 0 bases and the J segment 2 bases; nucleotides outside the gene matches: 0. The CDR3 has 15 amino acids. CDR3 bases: TGTGCCAGCAGTTTAGCGGGACAGGGCAATCAGCCCCAGCATTTT. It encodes CASSLAGQGNQPQHF.

CDR3 DNA sequence: TGTGCCAGCAGCTTACAGGTGGCGAGGGACGAGCAGTACTTC. Its protein product is CASSLQVARDEQYF. The chain uses TRBV6-1 and TRBJ2-7; D may match TRBD1 or TRBD2 (5 bases each). CDR1 is MNHNS and CDR2 is SASEGT in the germline V gene. The length of the CDR3 is 14 residues. Trimming pared 6 bases from V and 5 bases from J, leaving 17 bases between.

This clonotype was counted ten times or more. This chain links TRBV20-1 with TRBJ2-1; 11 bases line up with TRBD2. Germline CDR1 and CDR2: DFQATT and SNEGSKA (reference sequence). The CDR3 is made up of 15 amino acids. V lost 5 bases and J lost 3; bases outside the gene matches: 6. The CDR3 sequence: CSAYLSGRVYNEQFF. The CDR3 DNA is TGCAGTGCTTACCTTAGCGGGAGGGTCTACAATGAGCAGTTCTTC.

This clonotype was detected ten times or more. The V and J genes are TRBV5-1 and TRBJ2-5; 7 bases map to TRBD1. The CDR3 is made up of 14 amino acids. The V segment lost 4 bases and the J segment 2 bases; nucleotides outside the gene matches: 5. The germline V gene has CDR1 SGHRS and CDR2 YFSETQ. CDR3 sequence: CASSNQGQQETQYF. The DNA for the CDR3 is TGCGCCAGCAGCAACCAGGGACAGCAAGAGACCCAGTACTTC.

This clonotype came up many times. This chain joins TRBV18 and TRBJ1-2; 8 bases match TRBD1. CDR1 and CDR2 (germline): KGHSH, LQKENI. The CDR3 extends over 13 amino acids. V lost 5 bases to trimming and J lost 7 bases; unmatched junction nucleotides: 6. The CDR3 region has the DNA TGTGCCAGCTCAGCGACAGGGGAGTTTGGCTACACCTTC. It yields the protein CASSATGEFGYTF.

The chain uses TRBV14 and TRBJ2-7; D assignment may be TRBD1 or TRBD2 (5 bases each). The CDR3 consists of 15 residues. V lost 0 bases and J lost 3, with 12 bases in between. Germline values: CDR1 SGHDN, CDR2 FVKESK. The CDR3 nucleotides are TGTGCCAGCAGCCAAGATAGGTGGGGGTTCTACGAGCAGTACTTC. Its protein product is CASSQDRWGFYEQYF.

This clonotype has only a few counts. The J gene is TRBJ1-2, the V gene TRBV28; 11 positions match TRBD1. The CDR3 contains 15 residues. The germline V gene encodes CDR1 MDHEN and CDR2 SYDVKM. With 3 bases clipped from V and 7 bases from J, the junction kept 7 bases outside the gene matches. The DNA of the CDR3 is TGTGCCAGCAGTTTTCGGGACAGGGGGTTTAGTGGCTACACCTTC. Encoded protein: CASSFRDRGFSGYTF.